A few counts support the clone carrying this T cell receptor (beta chain). The data were obtained in a study of blood T cell repertoires in COVID-19. Overall study: Acute-phase and convalescent COVID-19 samples originated in the United States, Italy and Spain.

The J segment lost 1 base and the V segment lost 6 bases, leaving 1 base of the junction unmatched. This CDR3 region has 14 residues. The germline CDR1 and CDR2 sequences are SNHLY and FYNNEI. Per the original methods: Estimates of nucleated cell counts were drawn from the amplification of reference gene primers. Assay used: immunoSEQ multiplex PCR; TCRdb lists only in-frame clones, some missing. V, J and clone size were drawn from that table, and D and trimming were deduced from the DNA. The sample has about 120,000 clones, over 60% seen once; the top ten hold 6.5% to 9%. This clonotype originated in a human donor in a cohort sampled during active COVID-19. Sequencing input: peripheral blood. The V and J genes are TRBV2 and TRBJ2-7; 12 bases are shared with TRBD2. The chain's CDR3 is CASSLAGGSYEQYF. In DNA form, the CDR3 reads TGTGCCAGCAGCCTAGCGGGAGGGTCCTACGAGCAGTACTTC.